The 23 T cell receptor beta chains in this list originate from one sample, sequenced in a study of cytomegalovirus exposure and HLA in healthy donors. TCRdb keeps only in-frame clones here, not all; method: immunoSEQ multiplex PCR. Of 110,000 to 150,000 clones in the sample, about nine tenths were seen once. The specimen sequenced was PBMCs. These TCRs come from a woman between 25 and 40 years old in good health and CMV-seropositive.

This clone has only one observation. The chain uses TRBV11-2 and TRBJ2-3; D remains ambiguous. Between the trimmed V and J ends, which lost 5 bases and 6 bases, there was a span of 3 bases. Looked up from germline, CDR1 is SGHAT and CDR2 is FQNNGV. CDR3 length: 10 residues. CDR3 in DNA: TGTGCCAGCAGCCGGGATACGCAGTATTTT. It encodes CASSRDTQYF. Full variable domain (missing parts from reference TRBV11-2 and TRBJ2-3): EAGVAQSPRYKIIEKRQSVAFWCNPISGHATLYWYQQILGQGPKLLIQFQNNGVVDDSQLPKDRFSAERLKGVDSTLKIQPAKLEDSAVYLCASSRDTQYFGPGTRLTVL.

The CDR3 here is CASFALDSGQETQYF. The CDR3 DNA follows: TGCGCCAGCTTCGCTTTGGATAGCGGTCAAGAGACCCAGTACTTC. This sequence joins TRBV5-1 and TRBJ2-5; a possible D gene is TRBD2 (6 bases). Trimming left V 7 bases short and J 2 bases short, with 18 bases between. There are 15 residues in the CDR3. The V gene's germline CDR1 is SGHRS and CDR2 YFSETQ. The entire variable domain, with the rest obtained from reference TRBV5-1 and TRBJ2-5, is as follows: KAGVTQTPRYLIKTRGQQVTLSCSPISGHRSVSWYQQTPGQGLQFLFEYFSETQRNKGNFPGRFSGRQFSNSRSEMNVSTLELGDSALYLCASFALDSGQETQYFGPGTRLLVL.

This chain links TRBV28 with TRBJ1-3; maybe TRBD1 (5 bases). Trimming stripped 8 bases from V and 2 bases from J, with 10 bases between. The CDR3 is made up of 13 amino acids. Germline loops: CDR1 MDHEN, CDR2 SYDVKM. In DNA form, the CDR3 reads TGTGCCAGCGGATTAGGGGCTGGAAACACCATATATTTT. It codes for CASGLGAGNTIYF. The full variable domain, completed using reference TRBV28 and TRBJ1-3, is DVKVTQSSRYLVKRTGEKVFLECVQDMDHENMFWYRQDPGLGLRLIYFSYDVKMKEKGDIPEGYSVSREKKERFSLILESASTNQTSMYLCASGLGAGNTIYFGEGSWLTVV.

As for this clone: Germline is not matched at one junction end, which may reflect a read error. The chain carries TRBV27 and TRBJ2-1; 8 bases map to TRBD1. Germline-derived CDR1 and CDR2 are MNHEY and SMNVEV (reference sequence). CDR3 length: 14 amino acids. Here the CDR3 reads CASSPPGLDRERFF. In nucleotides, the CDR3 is TGTGCCAGCAGTCCTCCGGGTTTGGACAGGGAGCGGTTCTTC.

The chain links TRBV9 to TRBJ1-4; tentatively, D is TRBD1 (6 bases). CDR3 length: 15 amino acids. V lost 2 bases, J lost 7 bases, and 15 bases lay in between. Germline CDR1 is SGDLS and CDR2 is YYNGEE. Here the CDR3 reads CASSVTGTEGEKLFF. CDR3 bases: TGTGCCAGCAGCGTTACAGGGACCGAGGGTGAAAAACTGTTTTTT.

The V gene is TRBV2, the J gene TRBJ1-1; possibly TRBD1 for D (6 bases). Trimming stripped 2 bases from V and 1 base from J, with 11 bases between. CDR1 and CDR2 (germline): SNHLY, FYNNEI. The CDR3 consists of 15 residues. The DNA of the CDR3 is TGTGCCAGCAGTGAAACGGGACACAGGAACACTGAAGCTTTCTTT. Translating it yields CASSETGHRNTEAFF. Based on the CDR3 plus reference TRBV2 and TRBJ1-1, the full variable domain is EPEVTQTPSHQVTQMGQEVILRCVPISNHLYFYWYRQILGQKVEFLVSFYNNEISEKSEIFDDQFSVERPDGSNFTLKIRSTKLEDSAMYFCASSETGHRNTEAFFGQGTRLTVV.

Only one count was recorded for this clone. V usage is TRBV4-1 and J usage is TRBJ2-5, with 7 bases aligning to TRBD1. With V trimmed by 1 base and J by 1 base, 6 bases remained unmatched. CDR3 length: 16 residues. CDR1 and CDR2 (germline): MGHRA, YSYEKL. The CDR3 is CASSQGATGVQETQYF. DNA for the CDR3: TGCGCCAGCAGCCAAGGCGCTACAGGGGTCCAAGAGACCCAGTACTTC.

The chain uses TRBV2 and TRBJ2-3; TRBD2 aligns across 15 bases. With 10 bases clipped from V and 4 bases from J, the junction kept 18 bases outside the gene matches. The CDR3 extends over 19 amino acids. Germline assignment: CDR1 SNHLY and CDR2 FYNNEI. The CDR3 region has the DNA TGTGCCACCGCACCGGGACTAGCGGGGGGTCCCCAACCTTCAGATACGCAGTATTTT. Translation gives CATAPGLAGGPQPSDTQYF. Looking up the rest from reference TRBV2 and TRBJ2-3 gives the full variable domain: EPEVTQTPSHQVTQMGQEVILRCVPISNHLYFYWYRQILGQKVEFLVSFYNNEISEKSEIFDDQFSVERPDGSNFTLKIRSTKLEDSAMYFCATAPGLAGGPQPSDTQYFGPGTRLTVL.

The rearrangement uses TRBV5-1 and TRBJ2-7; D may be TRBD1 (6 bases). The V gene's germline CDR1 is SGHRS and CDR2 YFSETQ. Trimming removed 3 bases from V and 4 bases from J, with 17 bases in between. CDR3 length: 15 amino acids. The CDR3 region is CASSSSGTRKYEQYF. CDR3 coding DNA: TGCGCCAGCAGCTCCTCCGGGACAAGAAAGTACGAGCAGTACTTC.

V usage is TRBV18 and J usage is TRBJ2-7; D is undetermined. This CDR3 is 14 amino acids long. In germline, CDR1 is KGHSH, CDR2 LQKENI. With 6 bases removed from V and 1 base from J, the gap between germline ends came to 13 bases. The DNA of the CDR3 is TGTGCCAGCTCCCCGGCTGGGCTATCCTACGAGCAGTACTTC. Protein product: CASSPAGLSYEQYF.

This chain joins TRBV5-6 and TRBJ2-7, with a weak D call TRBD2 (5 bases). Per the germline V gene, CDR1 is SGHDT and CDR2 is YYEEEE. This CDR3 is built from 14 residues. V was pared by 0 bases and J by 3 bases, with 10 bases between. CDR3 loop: CASSLGTSLYEQYF. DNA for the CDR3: TGTGCCAGCAGCTTGGGAACTAGTCTCTACGAGCAGTACTTC.

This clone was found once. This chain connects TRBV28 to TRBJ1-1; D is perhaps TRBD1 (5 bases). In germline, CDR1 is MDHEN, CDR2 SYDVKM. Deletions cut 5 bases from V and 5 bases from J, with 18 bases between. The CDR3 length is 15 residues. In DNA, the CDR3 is TGTGCCAGCAGTCCAGATCCAGGGTCCAGGACTGAAGCTTTCTTT. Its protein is CASSPDPGSRTEAFF.

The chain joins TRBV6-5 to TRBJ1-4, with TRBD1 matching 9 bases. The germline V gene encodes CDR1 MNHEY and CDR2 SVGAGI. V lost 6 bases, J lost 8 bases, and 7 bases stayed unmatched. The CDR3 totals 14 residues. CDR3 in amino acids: CASRTPGQGEKLFF. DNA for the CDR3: TGTGCCAGCAGAACCCCCGGACAGGGGGAAAAACTGTTTTTT.

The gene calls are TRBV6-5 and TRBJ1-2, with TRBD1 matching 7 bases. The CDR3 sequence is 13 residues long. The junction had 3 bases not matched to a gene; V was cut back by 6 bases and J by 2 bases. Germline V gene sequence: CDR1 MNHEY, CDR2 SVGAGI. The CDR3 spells CASSQTGNYGYTF. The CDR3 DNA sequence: TGTGCCAGCAGCCAGACAGGGAACTATGGCTACACCTTC.

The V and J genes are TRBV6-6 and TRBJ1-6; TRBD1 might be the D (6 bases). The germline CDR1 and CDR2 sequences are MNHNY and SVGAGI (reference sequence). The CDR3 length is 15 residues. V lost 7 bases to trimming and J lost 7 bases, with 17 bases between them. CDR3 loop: CASTSSGTRNSPLHF. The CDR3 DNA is TGTGCCAGCACCTCAAGCGGGACACGGAATTCACCCCTCCACTTT.

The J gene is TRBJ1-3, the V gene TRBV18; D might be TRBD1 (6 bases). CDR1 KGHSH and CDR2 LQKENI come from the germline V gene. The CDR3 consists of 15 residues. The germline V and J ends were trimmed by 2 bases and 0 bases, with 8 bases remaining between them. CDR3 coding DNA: TGTGCCAGCTCACCAAGGACAGTCTCTGGAAACACCATATATTTT. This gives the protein CASSPRTVSGNTIYF. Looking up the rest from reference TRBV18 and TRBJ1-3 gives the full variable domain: NAGVMQNPRHLVRRRGQEARLRCSPMKGHSHVYWYRQLPEEGLKFMVYLQKENIIDESGMPKERFSAEFPKEGPSILRIQQVVRGDSAAYFCASSPRTVSGNTIYFGEGSWLTVV.

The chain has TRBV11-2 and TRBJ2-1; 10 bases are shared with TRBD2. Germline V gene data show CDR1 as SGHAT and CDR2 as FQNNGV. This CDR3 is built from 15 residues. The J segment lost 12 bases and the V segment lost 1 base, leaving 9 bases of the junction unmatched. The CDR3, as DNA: TGTGCCAGCAGCTTAGGCGCTAGCGGGGGCACGGGGCAGTTCTTC. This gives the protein CASSLGASGGTGQFF. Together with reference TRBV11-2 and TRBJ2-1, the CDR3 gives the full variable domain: EAGVAQSPRYKIIEKRQSVAFWCNPISGHATLYWYQQILGQGPKLLIQFQNNGVVDDSQLPKDRFSAERLKGVDSTLKIQPAKLEDSAVYLCASSLGASGGTGQFFGPGTRLTVL.

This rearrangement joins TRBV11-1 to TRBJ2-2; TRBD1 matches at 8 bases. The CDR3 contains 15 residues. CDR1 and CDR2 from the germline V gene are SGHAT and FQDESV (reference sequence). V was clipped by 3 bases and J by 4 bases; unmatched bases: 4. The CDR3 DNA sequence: TGTGCCAGCAGCTTCGACAGGGGAGGCACCGGGGAGCTGTTTTTT. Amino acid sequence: CASSFDRGGTGELFF.

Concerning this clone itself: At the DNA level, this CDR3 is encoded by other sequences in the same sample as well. CDR3 coding DNA: TGTGCCAGCAGCTCGACAGGGGCTGGCACTGAAGCTTTCTTT. Its protein product is CASSSTGAGTEAFF. The J gene is TRBJ1-1, the V gene TRBV6-5; TRBD1 matches 8 bases. V lost 6 bases to trimming and J lost 4 bases; unmatched junction nucleotides: 7. CDR1 and CDR2 from the germline V gene are MNHEY and SVGAGI. This CDR3 has 14 amino acids.

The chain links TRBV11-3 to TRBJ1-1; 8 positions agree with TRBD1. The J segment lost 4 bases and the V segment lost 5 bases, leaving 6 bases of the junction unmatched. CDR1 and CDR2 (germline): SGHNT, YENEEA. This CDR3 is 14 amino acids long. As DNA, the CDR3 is TGTGCCAGCAGCCGCACAGGGGGGACCACTGAAGCTTTCTTT. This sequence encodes CASSRTGGTTEAFF.

The CDR3 here is CASSLSVRGDYGYTF. The CDR3, as DNA: TGTGCCAGCAGCTTGTCCGTACGGGGGGACTATGGCTACACCTTC. The chain couples TRBV5-4 to TRBJ1-2; D possibly corresponds to TRBD1 (5 bases). In germline, CDR1 is SGHNT, CDR2 YYREEE (reference sequence). V lost 1 base and J lost 3, with 13 bases in between. This CDR3 has 15 residues.

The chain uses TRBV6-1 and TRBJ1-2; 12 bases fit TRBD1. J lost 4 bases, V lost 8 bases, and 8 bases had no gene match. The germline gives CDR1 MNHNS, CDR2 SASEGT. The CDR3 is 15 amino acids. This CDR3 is CASGAGTGGSYGYTF. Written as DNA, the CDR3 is TGTGCCAGCGGGGCCGGGACAGGGGGCTCCTATGGCTACACCTTC.

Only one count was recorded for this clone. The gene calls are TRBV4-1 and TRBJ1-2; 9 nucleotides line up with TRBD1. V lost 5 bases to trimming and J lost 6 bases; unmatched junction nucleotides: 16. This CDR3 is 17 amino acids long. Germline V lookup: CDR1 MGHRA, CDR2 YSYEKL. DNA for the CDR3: TGCGCCAGCAGCACGAATAAACAGGACAGGGGAGAAAATGGCTACACCTTC. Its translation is CASSTNKQDRGENGYTF.